This T cell receptor (beta chain) was recorded in a study of patients and donors after allogeneic stem cell transplantation. In germline, CDR1 is SEHNR, CDR2 FQNEAQ (reference sequence). Trimming removed 6 bases at V and 0 bases at J, with 9 bases between. This CDR3 is 14 amino acids long. MiXCR, applied by TCRdb to the RT-PCR reads, yields one record per CDR3 protein. Here the sample spans about a million distinct CDR3 sequences, around 17% being singletons. The J gene is TRBJ1-3, the V gene TRBV7-9, with no clear D. The clonotype originates from a human donor who was either an allogeneic HSCT recipient or a stem cell or donor lymphocyte infusion donor (not recorded which). It is not recorded whose cells these are; they may come from a transplant donor. The sequencing input was blood, either unsorted or a sorted T cell fraction (not recorded which). CDR3 nucleotides: TGTGCCAGCAGGGCTAACCCCTCTGGAAACACCATATATTTT. Translation: CASRANPSGNTIYF.